These 26 T cell receptor beta chains originate from one sample sequenced in a study of T cells after posttransplantation cyclophosphamide. Produced via immunoSEQ multiplex PCR; TCRdb's table is partial and in-frame only. The sample yields 40,000 to 45,000 clones, without any singletons. Sequencing was done on a sample of PBMCs. Source of these receptors: a man aged 35 to 55 in good health, CMV-negative, and a related stem cell transplant donor.

This clone was counted ten times or more. This CDR3 is CASSIRSSGGSYNEQFF. The DNA of the CDR3 is TGTGCCAGTAGTATTAGGTCTAGCGGGGGGTCCTACAATGAGCAGTTCTTC. The J gene is TRBJ2-1, the V gene TRBV19; 11 nucleotides line up with TRBD2. V dropped 3 bases and J dropped 1; count of bases not matched to a gene: 5. The CDR3 contains 17 residues. Germline values: CDR1 LNHDA, CDR2 SQIVND (reference sequence).

This clone has at least ten counts. The V gene is TRBV9, the J gene TRBJ1-1; no definite D call. V lost 0 bases, J lost 3 bases, and 12 bases lay in between. This CDR3 contains 15 residues. Germline CDR1 reads SGDLS; CDR2 reads YYNGEE. The CDR3 nucleotides are TGTGCCAGCAGCGTAGATGGGTGGAGGGACACTGAAGCTTTCTTT. Translated, it gives CASSVDGWRDTEAFF.

The sample holds many counts of this clone. The genes are TRBV9 and TRBJ1-3; D possibly corresponds to TRBD1 (5 bases). V was clipped by 0 bases and J by 0 bases, with 10 bases between them. Germline assignment: CDR1 SGDLS and CDR2 YYNGEE. This CDR3 has 16 amino acids. The CDR3 coding sequence is TGTGCCAGCAGCGTAGGAGGCGGGGGCTCTGGAAACACCATATATTTT. The encoded protein is CASSVGGGGSGNTIYF.

This clone showed up just a few times. This chain links TRBV5-1 with TRBJ2-5, with 9 positions matching TRBD2. The DNA end is more similar to TRBJ2-7, so the J call may be wrong. Per the germline V gene, CDR1 is SGHRS and CDR2 is YFSETQ. The CDR3 length is 16 residues. CDR3 DNA sequence: TGCGCCAGCAGAGTCGGGGAAGCGGGGGGCCACTACGAGCAGTACTTC. Translated: CASRVGEAGGHYEQYF.

Many counts were recorded for this clone. The chain recombines TRBV10-3 with TRBJ1-5; D uncertain. The CDR3 loop spans 14 amino acids. V lost 3 bases, J lost 0 bases, and 6 bases lay in between. Per the germline V gene, CDR1 is ENHRY and CDR2 is SYGVKD. CDR3: CAISDVASNQPQHF. In nucleotides, the CDR3 is TGTGCCATCAGTGACGTGGCTAGCAATCAGCCCCAGCATTTT.

This clone has a count of ten or more. The chain combines TRBV18 with TRBJ2-3, with D unresolved. V lost 6 bases and J lost 1, with 11 bases in between. Germline-derived CDR1 and CDR2 are KGHSH and LQKENI. This CDR3 contains 14 residues. DNA for the CDR3: TGTGCCAGCTCCCCCGGTTTGGGCACAGATACGCAGTATTTT. It codes for CASSPGLGTDTQYF. Variable domain in full (rest from reference TRBV18 and TRBJ2-3): NAGVMQNPRHLVRRRGQEARLRCSPMKGHSHVYWYRQLPEEGLKFMVYLQKENIIDESGMPKERFSAEFPKEGPSILRIQQVVRGDSAAYFCASSPGLGTDTQYFGPGTRLTVL.

This clone has ten or more counts. V and J are TRBV7-6 and TRBJ1-2; possibly TRBD1 for D (6 bases). V was shortened by 4 bases and J by 6 bases, with 15 bases between the two germline ends. The CDR3 spans 14 residues. Looked up from germline, CDR1 is SGHVS and CDR2 is FNYEAQ. CDR3 DNA: TGTGCCAGCAGCTCCGGGACAAATTGGGATGGCTACACCTTC. This gives the protein CASSSGTNWDGYTF. The entire variable domain, with the rest obtained from reference TRBV7-6 and TRBJ1-2, is as follows: GAGVSQSPRYKVTKRGQDVALRCDPISGHVSLYWYRQALGQGPEFLTYFNYEAQQDKSGLPNDRFSAERPEGSISTLTIQRTEQRDSAMYRCASSSGTNWDGYTFGSGTRLTVV.

At least ten counts were recorded for this clone. The V and J genes are TRBV6-5 and TRBJ1-6; maybe TRBD1 (5 bases). V lost 2 bases, J lost 6 bases, and 11 bases lay in between. Germline CDR1 is MNHEY and CDR2 is SVGAGI. This CDR3 region has 15 residues. DNA of the CDR3: TGTGCCAGCAGTTACGGGGGGATAACTAATTCACCCCTCCACTTT. This sequence encodes CASSYGGITNSPLHF.

This clone was counted at least ten times. The chain employs TRBV10-3 and TRBJ2-5; maybe TRBD1 (5 bases). The CDR3 sequence is 12 residues long. Trimming shortened V by 10 bases and J by 5 bases, and 14 bases separated the two germline ends. Germline CDR1 is ENHRY and CDR2 is SYGVKD. CDR3 bases: TGTGCCACACGTCAGGGTGCGGAGACCCAGTACTTC. Its translation is CATRQGAETQYF.

At least ten counts were recorded for this clone. The chain uses TRBV7-2 and TRBJ2-2; a weak D match, TRBD1 (5 bases). Trimming left V 3 bases short and J 0 bases short, with 17 bases between. The CDR3 is 18 amino acids. Per germline, CDR1 SGHTA and CDR2 FQGNSA. CDR3 nucleotide sequence: TGTGCCAGCAGCTTTAACCCTAGAGAGACAGCGAACACCGGGGAGCTGTTTTTT. It is translated as CASSFNPRETANTGELFF.

This clone was counted a few times. CDR3 sequence (DNA): TGTGCCAGCAGCCCCAGACTAGCGGGGGAGCTGTTTTTT. Translating it yields CASSPRLAGELFF. The gene calls are TRBV7-3 and TRBJ2-2; 8 nucleotides align to TRBD2. The CDR3 is 13 amino acids. V trimming: 5 bases; J trimming: 8 bases; junction bases outside the gene matches: 4. Germline V lookup: CDR1 SGHTA, CDR2 FQGTGA.

This clone was seen ten or more times. The rearrangement joins TRBV11-2 to TRBJ2-1; TRBD2 matches 11 bases. The CDR3 has 15 amino acids. Germline loops: CDR1 SGHAT, CDR2 FQNNGV. After removal of 5 bases from V and 4 bases from J, the junction contained 4 bases not matched to a gene. The DNA of the CDR3 is TGTGCCAGCAGCCCAGGACTAGCGGGTTACAATGAGCAGTTCTTC. Its translation is CASSPGLAGYNEQFF.

This clone is medium-sized (0.01 to 0.1%) within its sample. The rearrangement joins TRBV6-1 to TRBJ1-5; TRBD1 agrees at 9 bases. This CDR3 is built from 13 residues. Germline lookup yields CDR1 MNHNS and CDR2 SASEGT. Trimming cost V 11 bases and J 5 bases; bases outside gene matches: 7. The CDR3 reads CAVGDRADQPQHF. CDR3 DNA sequence: TGTGCCGTCGGGGACAGGGCCGATCAGCCCCAGCATTTT.

This clone was counted ten times or more. The genes are TRBV7-9 and TRBJ2-1; maybe TRBD2 (7 bases). Trimming pared 2 bases from V and 0 bases from J, leaving 20 bases between. Germline V lookup: CDR1 SEHNR, CDR2 FQNEAQ (reference sequence). This CDR3 spans 19 amino acids. Written as DNA, the CDR3 is TGTGCCAGCAGCTTAACGGGGGGCCTCAGCCTCAGCTCCTACAATGAGCAGTTCTTC. Protein sequence: CASSLTGGLSLSSYNEQFF.

This clone was recorded at least ten times. The CDR3 sequence: CASSHTTEKVITGELFF. For the CDR3, the DNA is TGCGCCAGCAGCCACACCACAGAGAAAGTGATCACCGGGGAGCTGTTTTTT. The V call is TRBV4-1, the J call TRBJ2-2, with D unresolved. The germline V and J ends were trimmed by 3 bases and 4 bases, with 18 bases remaining between them. The CDR3 is made up of 17 amino acids. In germline, CDR1 is MGHRA, CDR2 YSYEKL.

This clone occurred many times. V is TRBV19 and J is TRBJ2-1, with D tentatively TRBD1 (5 bases). Trimming removed 3 bases at V and 3 bases at J, with 12 bases between. This CDR3 is 15 amino acids long. Germline lookup yields CDR1 LNHDA and CDR2 SQIVND (reference sequence). The CDR3 sequence: CASSMNIQGYNEQFF. The CDR3 DNA reads TGTGCCAGTAGTATGAACATCCAGGGCTACAATGAGCAGTTCTTC. The full variable domain, its missing parts supplied by reference TRBV19 and TRBJ2-1, is DGGITQSPKYLFRKEGQNVTLSCEQNLNHDAMYWYRQDPGQGLRLIYYSQIVNDFQKGDIAEGYSVSREKKESFPLTVTSAQKNPTAFYLCASSMNIQGYNEQFFGPGTRLTVL.

This clone was seen at least ten times. V is TRBV19 and J is TRBJ1-2; the match to TRBD1 covers 7 bases. CDR1 is LNHDA, CDR2 SQIVND, per germline (reference sequence). The CDR3 is made up of 11 amino acids. The junction had 1 base not matched to a gene; V was cut back by 9 bases and J by 3 bases. As DNA, the CDR3 is TGTGCCAGGGGGACAGACTATGGCTACACCTTC. This translates into CARGTDYGYTF. The full variable domain, rest sourced from reference TRBV19 and TRBJ1-2, is DGGITQSPKYLFRKEGQNVTLSCEQNLNHDAMYWYRQDPGQGLRLIYYSQIVNDFQKGDIAEGYSVSREKKESFPLTVTSAQKNPTAFYLCARGTDYGYTFGSGTRLTVV.

This clone was seen a few times. V is TRBV4-2 and J is TRBJ2-3, with 9 bases aligning to TRBD2. The CDR3 covers 16 residues. Germline CDR1 is LGHNA and CDR2 is YNFKEQ. V was clipped by 5 bases and J by 6 bases; unmatched bases: 12. In nucleotides, the CDR3 is TGTGCCAGCAGCTCGCGGGGGGGCACGACAATGGATACGCAGTATTTT. This gives the protein CASSSRGGTTMDTQYF.

Many counts were recorded for this clone. In DNA, the CDR3 is TGTGCCAGCAGCTCAGGACAGAGGGCGAATCAAGAGACCCAGTACTTC. This translates into CASSSGQRANQETQYF. This chain joins TRBV11-2 and TRBJ2-5, with a tentative D call TRBD1 (6 bases). V dropped 4 bases and J dropped 2 bases, with 17 bases sitting between them. This CDR3 is built from 16 residues. Per the germline V gene, CDR1 is SGHAT and CDR2 is FQNNGV.

This clone was detected many times. CDR3 amino acids: CASSYSRAGGAYEQYV. CDR3 nucleotide sequence: TGTGCCAGCAGTTATTCGAGAGCGGGAGGGGCCTACGAGCAGTACGTC. This chain connects TRBV6-9 to TRBJ2-7, with TRBD2 matching 10 bases. With 0 bases clipped from V and 2 bases from J, the junction kept 4 bases outside the gene matches. The CDR3 loop spans 16 amino acids. The V gene's germline CDR1 is MNHGY and CDR2 SVAAGI.

This clone was found many times. The CDR3 DNA follows: TGTGCCAGCAGCTTAGGCGGGACAGGGATTTCCGGGGAGCTGTTTTTT. It translates to CASSLGGTGISGELFF. The chain employs TRBV7-3 and TRBJ2-2; 9 nucleotides align to TRBD1. CDR1 is SGHTA, CDR2 FQGTGA, per germline. V lost 2 bases to trimming and J lost 6 bases; unmatched junction nucleotides: 7. This CDR3 comprises 16 residues.

This clone was seen at least ten times. The V call is TRBV5-1, the J call TRBJ2-3; 7 bases fit TRBD1. Germline V lookup: CDR1 SGHRS, CDR2 YFSETQ. The CDR3 covers 14 residues. Germline trimming cut 4 bases from V and 2 bases from J; bases unmatched to any gene: 4. CDR3 protein: CASSKDRTTDTQYF. CDR3 nucleotides: TGCGCCAGCAGCAAGGACAGGACCACAGATACGCAGTATTTT.

This clone was seen many times. The chain is built from TRBV5-1 and TRBJ2-7, with 8 bases lining up with TRBD1. The V gene end was trimmed by 0 bases and the J gene end by 4 bases; junction bases not matched to a gene: 3. This CDR3 spans 14 amino acids. The germline gives CDR1 SGHRS, CDR2 YFSETQ. The CDR3 DNA sequence: TGCGCCAGCAGCTTGGGGGGACAGGATTACGAGCAGTACTTC. It encodes CASSLGGQDYEQYF.

The sample holds many counts of this clone. This chain joins TRBV2 and TRBJ1-2; 7 bases are shared with TRBD1. CDR3 length: 13 amino acids. The V gene end was trimmed by 8 bases and the J gene end by 5 bases; junction bases not matched to a gene: 8. From germline, CDR1 is SNHLY and CDR2 FYNNEI. The CDR3 DNA reads TGTGCCAGCTGTCCGGGACAGAAATATGGCTACACCTTC. It specifies CASCPGQKYGYTF.

The table lists this clone with many counts. Here the CDR3 DNA reads TGTGCCAGCAGCGTTGTCCCCTTACTAGCGGGAGGGCCGCATGAGCAGTTCTTC. Amino acids: CASSVVPLLAGGPHEQFF. The rearrangement joins TRBV9 to TRBJ2-1; 13 bases are a match to TRBD2. V lost 2 bases to trimming and J lost 8 bases; unmatched junction nucleotides: 13. Germline assignment: CDR1 SGDLS and CDR2 YYNGEE. The CDR3 totals 18 residues. Complete variable domain (other parts from reference TRBV9 and TRBJ2-1): DSGVTQTPKHLITATGQRVTLRCSPRSGDLSVYWYQQSLDQGLQFLIQYYNGEERAKGNILERFSAQQFPDLHSELNLSSLELGDSALYFCASSVVPLLAGGPHEQFFGPGTRLTVL.

This clone was observed at least ten times. This chain connects TRBV7-2 to TRBJ2-1; D may be TRBD1 (5 bases). Trimming took off 1 base at V and 0 bases at J, with 16 bases between the two ends. The CDR3 has 18 amino acids. CDR1 is SGHTA and CDR2 is FQGNSA in the germline V gene. CDR3 amino acids: CASSLEGPLGPSYNEQFF. The CDR3 DNA follows: TGTGCCAGCAGCTTAGAGGGGCCACTCGGACCCTCCTACAATGAGCAGTTCTTC.